This T cell receptor (beta chain) was found in a study of Ad26.COV2.S vaccination and SARS-CoV-2 variants. Indicated treatment: over 15 received Ad26.COV2.S at low or high dose, single or two shots; 5 received placebo; per-sample allocation not given. Day 63 after the first vaccine or placebo injection was the time point for sampling. The assay was immunoSEQ multiplex PCR, and TCRdb's table has in-frame clones only and misses some. The table records roughly 400,000 clones, around 89% of them present only once. This specimen was peripheral blood, taken in a trial of Ad26.COV2.S vaccine versus placebo. The receptor's source is a person aged 18-65 years who received the Ad26.COV2.S COVID-19 vaccine or a placebo.

DNA of the CDR3: TGTGCCAGCAGGGGACAGGGGGGAAACACTGAAGCTTTCTTT. Its protein is CASRGQGGNTEAFF. The rearrangement uses TRBV28 and TRBJ1-1, with 11 positions matching TRBD1. CDR3 length: 14 residues. Germline CDR1 reads MDHEN; CDR2 reads SYDVKM. Trimming cost V 6 bases and J 2 bases; bases outside gene matches: 2. Based on the CDR3 plus reference TRBV28 and TRBJ1-1, the full variable domain is DVKVTQSSRYLVKRTGEKVFLECVQDMDHENMFWYRQDPGLGLRLIYFSYDVKMKEKGDIPEGYSVSREKKERFSLILESASTNQTSMYLCASRGQGGNTEAFFGQGTRLTVV.